This is a list of T cell receptor beta chains from one sample in a study of T cell responses to AZD1222 COVID-19 vaccine. Generated by immunoSEQ multiplex PCR, the TCRdb table keeps only in-frame clones and is missing some. This repertoire shows 150,000 or so clones, around nine tenths found once; its top ten account for approximately 2%. Here the sequenced sample was peripheral blood, taken on day 0 of AZD1222 vaccination. The source of these receptors is an adult in good health. Both conserved end residues are part of each CDR3. Each record gives: clone size, D gene, V gene, J gene, CDR3 protein, CDR3 DNA. D genes are given only for firm matches. Not every row has a clone size; where given, it reads once, few, many or a size class.

.,TRBD1,TRBV7-9,TRBJ2-7,CASSLRQGAYEQYF,TGTGCCAGCAGCCTTCGGCAGGGGGCCTACGAGCAGTACTTC
.,.,TRBV11-2,TRBJ1-5,CASSLTSWGLGNQPQHF,TGTGCCAGCAGTCTGACTTCGTGGGGGCTGGGCAATCAGCCCCAGCATTTT
.,TRBD2,TRBV10-3,TRBJ2-3,CAISEPIPGLAGVESGTDTQYF,TGTGCCATCAGTGAGCCGATTCCGGGACTAGCGGGAGTCGAGTCGGGCACAGATACGCAGTATTTT
once,TRBD1,TRBV6-5,TRBJ2-1,CASSYRWTGNEQFF,TGTGCCAGCAGTTACCGATGGACAGGGAATGAGCAGTTCTTC
.,.,TRBV11-2,TRBJ2-3,CASSPAGTYTDTQYF,TGTGCCAGCAGCCCGGCCGGGACTTACACAGATACGCAGTATTTT
.,TRBD1,TRBV4-2,TRBJ1-2,CASSRPGQASPNYGYTF,TGTGCCAGCAGCCGGCCGGGACAGGCGTCGCCAAACTATGGCTACACCTTC
.,TRBD1,TRBV2,TRBJ1-2,CASSEALIGTGDGYTF,TGTGCCAGCAGTGAAGCGCTTATAGGGACAGGGGATGGCTACACCTTC
.,.,TRBV24-1,TRBJ1-4,CATSDPNEKLFF,TGTGCCACCAGTGATCCAAATGAAAAACTGTTTTTT
.,.,TRBV19,TRBJ2-3,CASSRGEGADTQYF,TGTGCCAGTAGCCGCGGTGAGGGGGCAGATACGCAGTATTTT
.,.,TRBV24-1,TRBJ1-3,CATSEGGNTIYF,TGTGCCACCAGTGAAGGGGGAAACACCATATATTTT
.,.,TRBV3-1/TRBV3-2,TRBJ2-1,CASGPGITYNEQFF,TGTGCCAGCGGTCCGGGAATAACCTACAATGAGCAGTTCTTC
medium-sized,.,TRBV10-3,TRBJ2-3,CAISGGGDLSTDTQYF,TGTGCCATCAGTGGAGGAGGGGACCTAAGCACAGATACGCAGTATTTT
once,TRBD1,TRBV2,TRBJ1-5,CASSETGTGSQPQHF,TGTGCCAGCAGTGAAACCGGGACAGGGAGTCAGCCCCAGCATTTT
.,TRBD1,TRBV18,TRBJ2-7,CASKGQGSEGSYEQYF,TGTGCCAGTAAGGGACAGGGGAGTGAAGGCTCCTACGAGCAGTACTTC
.,.,TRBV7-2,TRBJ2-7,CASSLAGGTAYEQYF,TGTGCCAGCAGCTTAGCAGGAGGGACGGCCTACGAGCAGTACTTC
.,.,TRBV6-1,TRBJ1-2,CASSEASGGYGYTF,TGTGCCAGCAGTGAAGCGTCGGGTGGCTATGGCTACACCTTC
.,.,TRBV10-3,TRBJ1-2,CAITPDSVYGYTF,TGTGCCATCACCCCCGACAGCGTATATGGCTACACCTTC
.,.,TRBV18,TRBJ1-4,CASSPVLGIEKLFF,TGTGCCAGCTCACCAGTTTTAGGGATTGAAAAACTGTTTTTT
.,.,TRBV11-2,TRBJ2-1,CASRTGGAGGNEQFF,TGTGCCAGCAGGACAGGGGGAGCGGGAGGCAATGAGCAGTTCTTC
.,.,TRBV7-9,TRBJ1-2,CASRPPPYREQSGYTF,TGTGCCAGCAGACCTCCCCCATACAGGGAGCAAAGTGGCTACACCTTC